This T cell receptor beta chain emerged from a study of cytomegalovirus exposure and HLA in healthy donors. Study-wide points: Most TCR sequences showed up rarely, but some public TCRs showed up in many donors. A later analysis linked a missense variant in DCLRE1C to the trimming of TCR beta V and J genes.

A multiplex PCR was run with 60 Vbeta primers and 13 Jbeta primers. Clones were sequenced by immunoSEQ multiplex PCR, and TCRdb holds only the in-frame ones, with some missing. The profile shows about 240,000 clones, around 80% of them singletons. Germline V gives CDR1 SGDLS, CDR2 YYNGEE. The CDR3 has 14 residues. V lost 0 bases and J 2 bases, leaving 8 bases between the germline ends. Turning to this clone: What it binds is unknown.

Healthy bone marrow donors supplied every sample. The sequence derives from a woman aged 60 to 75 in good health and CMV-seropositive. Input material: PBMCs. This sequence joins TRBV9 and TRBJ1-2; D is uncertain. This CDR3 reads CASSVALGNYGYTF. DNA of the CDR3: TGTGCCAGCAGCGTAGCTCTAGGCAACTATGGCTACACCTTC.